Listed below are T cell receptor beta chains from one sample, sequenced in a study of blood T cell repertoires in COVID-19. TCRdb's copy holds only in-frame clones and misses some; the assay was immunoSEQ multiplex PCR. This table has roughly 55,000 clones, roughly 86% appearing once. The sequencing sample was made of peripheral blood. The receptors were sampled from a man aged 60-69 years with active or convalescent COVID-19. Both conserved end residues are part of each CDR3. Fields, in order: D gene, V gene, J gene, clone size, CDR3 length, CDR3 protein, CDR3 DNA. The D gene is left open where the match is weak. The size of a clone is reported for some rows only, either as once, few or many, or as a class for expanded clones.

-	TRBV18	TRBJ1-1	-	16	CASSPYKGASNTEAFF	TGTGCCAGCTCACCGTATAAGGGAGCTTCGAACACTGAAGCTTTCTTT
-	TRBV2	TRBJ2-7	-	14	CASSEVQGYSEQYF	TGTGCCAGCAGTGAAGTACAGGGTTACTCCGAGCAGTACTTC
TRBD1	TRBV5-1	TRBJ1-1	-	15	CASAASPRGPTEAFF	TGCGCCAGCGCCGCGTCCCCCAGGGGGCCTACTGAAGCTTTCTTT
TRBD2	TRBV24-1	TRBJ2-1	-	15	CATSDRLAADNEQFF	TGTGCCACCAGTGACCGACTAGCGGCGGACAATGAGCAGTTCTTC
-	TRBV11-2	TRBJ1-1	-	13	CASSRGFVAEAFF	TGTGCCAGCAGCCGGGGTTTTGTCGCTGAAGCTTTCTTT
TRBD1	TRBV7-9	TRBJ2-3	-	16	CASSSDKGQNTDTQYF	TGTGCCAGCAGCTCCGACAAGGGACAGAACACAGATACGCAGTATTTT
TRBD1	TRBV6-6	TRBJ2-3	-	14	CASRGTGGLDTQYF	TGTGCCAGCAGGGGGACAGGGGGCTTGGATACGCAGTATTTT
TRBD1	TRBV6-6	TRBJ2-7	-	14	CASSRGQGAREQYF	TGTGCCAGCAGTCGGGGACAGGGGGCGAGGGAGCAGTACTTC
-	TRBV7-3	TRBJ2-2	-	14	CASSLDRLTGELFF	TGTGCCAGCAGCCTCGACAGGTTAACCGGGGAGCTGTTTTTT
TRBD1	TRBV2	TRBJ1-1	-	15	CASRHRETGGTEAFF	TGTGCCAGCAGACATAGGGAGACAGGGGGCACTGAAGCTTTCTTT
-	TRBV20-1	TRBJ2-1	-	16	CSASKPGFSSYNEQFF	TGCAGTGCTAGTAAGCCGGGTTTTAGCTCCTACAATGAGCAGTTCTTC
TRBD2	TRBV27	TRBJ2-7	-	18	CASSSERTSGGFKYEQYF	TGTGCCAGCAGTTCAGAGAGAACTAGCGGGGGATTCAAATACGAGCAGTACTTC
-	TRBV4-1	TRBJ1-6	-	13	CASSQERFSPLHF	TGCGCCAGCAGCCAAGAGCGTTTTTCACCCCTCCACTTT
-	TRBV18	TRBJ2-3	-	14	CASSPPGGPDTQYF	TGTGCCAGCTCACCACCTGGGGGCCCAGATACGCAGTATTTT
-	TRBV7-9	TRBJ1-1	-	14	CASSSTSRGTEAFF	TGTGCCAGCAGCTCCACGTCGCGGGGCACTGAAGCTTTCTTT
TRBD1	TRBV6-6	TRBJ1-4	-	15	CASSYGDSRREKLFF	TGTGCCAGCAGTTACGGGGACAGCCGGCGTGAAAAACTGTTTTTT
TRBD1	TRBV6-5	TRBJ1-2	-	14	CASSRTGGYNGYTF	TGTGCCAGCAGCCGAACAGGGGGGTATAATGGCTACACCTTC
-	TRBV6-6	TRBJ2-7	few	15	CASRAGSAVPYEQYF	TGTGCCAGCAGGGCGGGATCAGCGGTTCCCTACGAGCAGTACTTC
TRBD2	TRBV9	TRBJ2-1	-	16	CASSGVAGAPHNEQFF	TGTGCCAGCAGCGGCGTAGCGGGGGCCCCCCACAATGAGCAGTTCTTC
-	TRBV6-5	TRBJ2-1	-	15	CASSQMDTIYNEQFF	TGTGCCAGCAGTCAGATGGACACCATCTACAATGAGCAGTTCTTC
-	TRBV3-1/TRBV3-2	TRBJ1-2	-	12	CASSPYGGGYTF	TGTGCCAGCAGCCCCTACGGGGGGGGCTACACCTTC
-	TRBV2	TRBJ1-4	-	15	CASSPGGGDNEKLFF	TGTGCCAGCAGCCCAGGCGGAGGGGATAATGAAAAACTGTTTTTT
-	TRBV6-6	TRBJ1-5	-	16	CASSIGRDNPNQPQHF	TGTGCCAGCAGCATAGGCCGGGACAATCCCAATCAGCCCCAGCATTTT
-	TRBV4-1	TRBJ1-2	-	13	CASSQTRNYGYTF	TGCGCCAGCAGCCAGACAAGAAACTATGGCTACACCTTC
TRBD1	TRBV6-5	TRBJ2-1	-	14	CASTSGTGLNEQFF	TGTGCCAGCACCTCCGGGACAGGGCTGAATGAGCAGTTCTTC
TRBD2	TRBV5-4	TRBJ2-3	-	17	CASSHPPGGGATDTQYF	TGTGCCAGCAGCCACCCCCCGGGCGGGGGGGCAACAGATACGCAGTATTTT
TRBD1	TRBV6-5	TRBJ1-1	-	13	CASNGTGRTEAFF	TGTGCCAGCAACGGGACAGGGAGGACTGAAGCTTTCTTT
TRBD1	TRBV5-4	TRBJ2-2	many	18	CASTQWGGQGGMAGELFF	TGTGCCAGCACCCAATGGGGGGGACAGGGAGGTATGGCCGGGGAGCTGTTTTTT
TRBD1	TRBV18	TRBJ1-6	-	17	CASSPPRQGRLKVALHF	TGTGCCAGCTCACCACCGAGACAGGGGCGACTTAAGGTGGCCCTCCACTTT
TRBD1	TRBV19	TRBJ1-5	-	15	CASRPDRASNQPQHF	TGTGCCAGTAGACCAGACAGGGCTAGCAATCAGCCCCAGCATTTT
-	TRBV18	TRBJ2-7	-	15	CASSPNAGQTFEQYF	TGTGCCAGCTCACCGAACGCCGGACAGACCTTCGAGCAGTACTTC
-	TRBV18	TRBJ2-1	few	18	CASSSTTGSSSGYNEQFF	TGTGCCAGCTCATCAACTACGGGGAGTTCGAGTGGCTACAATGAGCAGTTCTTC
TRBD1	TRBV7-8	TRBJ1-6	-	16	CASSGRRDRDNSPLHF	TGTGCCAGCAGCGGTAGAAGGGACAGGGATAATTCACCCCTCCACTTT
TRBD1	TRBV2	TRBJ2-7	-	12	CASSGQGNEQYF	TGTGCCAGCAGCGGACAGGGGAACGAGCAGTACTTC
-	TRBV10-2	TRBJ2-3	-	14	CASTLRDRGDTQYF	TGCGCCAGCACTTTGCGGGATCGGGGAGATACGCAGTATTTT
-	TRBV11-3	TRBJ2-1	once	13	CASSLESGNEQFF	TGTGCCAGCAGCTTAGAAAGCGGGAATGAGCAGTTCTTC
TRBD2	TRBV4-1	TRBJ2-1	-	15	CASSQTGTSGYEQFF	TGCGCCAGCAGCCAAACCGGGACTAGCGGATATGAGCAGTTCTTC
TRBD1	TRBV4-1	TRBJ2-3	few	16	CASSQVGQDNADTQYF	TGCGCCAGCAGCCAAGTGGGACAGGATAACGCAGATACGCAGTATTTT
TRBD1	TRBV7-9	TRBJ2-2	-	15	CASSLRQGGTGELFF	TGTGCCAGCAGCTTAAGACAGGGTGGTACCGGGGAGCTGTTTTTT
-	TRBV27	TRBJ2-1	-	18	CASSFSGTEGMGLGEQFF	TGTGCCAGCAGTTTTAGCGGCACCGAGGGGATGGGTTTAGGTGAGCAGTTCTTC
TRBD1	TRBV19	TRBJ1-5	-	16	CASSIKKTGRNQPQHF	TGTGCCAGTAGTATCAAGAAGACAGGGCGCAATCAGCCCCAGCATTTT
-	TRBV6-5	TRBJ1-6	-	15	CASSSAGMGNSPLHF	TGTGCCAGCAGCTCCGCAGGGATGGGCAATTCACCCCTCCACTTT
TRBD2	TRBV7-3	TRBJ2-7	-	16	CASSLGTSGNSYEQYF	TGTGCCAGCAGCCTCGGGACTAGCGGGAACTCCTACGAGCAGTACTTC
-	TRBV5-4	TRBJ2-3	few	15	CASSRSGGSTDTQYF	TGTGCCAGCAGCCGTTCCGGTGGGAGTACAGATACGCAGTATTTT
-	TRBV2	TRBJ1-3	-	13	CASKPGAGNTIYF	TGTGCCAGCAAACCAGGGGCCGGAAACACCATATATTTT
-	TRBV5-6	TRBJ2-4	-	15	CASSSRQLAKNIQYF	TGTGCCAGCAGCAGTAGACAGCTAGCCAAAAACATTCAGTACTTC
TRBD1	TRBV28	TRBJ2-3	-	16	CASTDIGTGSTDTQYF	TGTGCCAGCACCGATATCGGGACAGGGAGCACAGATACGCAGTATTTT
-	TRBV18	TRBJ1-3	-	13	CASSPDSYSTIYF	TGTGCCAGCTCACCGGACAGTTATAGCACCATATATTTT
TRBD1	TRBV4-3	TRBJ1-1	-	15	CASSQAPGGNTEAFF	TGCGCCAGCAGCCAAGCTCCAGGGGGGAACACTGAAGCTTTCTTT
-	TRBV7-3	TRBJ2-2	-	15	CASSLMRGNTGELFF	TGTGCCAGCAGCTTAATGCGGGGGAACACCGGGGAGCTGTTTTTT
-	TRBV5-5	TRBJ1-2	once	14	CASNPLERHYGYTF	TGTGCCAGCAACCCGTTGGAGAGACACTATGGCTACACCTTC
TRBD1	TRBV7-9	TRBJ1-4	-	15	CASSTRQGMGEKLFF	TGTGCCAGCAGCACCCGACAGGGAATGGGTGAAAAACTGTTTTTT
-	TRBV7-2	TRBJ1-6	-	16	CASSLKAGRSNSPLHF	TGTGCCAGCAGTCTCAAGGCGGGACGGTCAAATTCACCCCTCCACTTT
TRBD1	TRBV9	TRBJ1-2	-	14	CASSALQGDYGYTF	TGTGCCAGCAGCGCCTTACAGGGGGACTATGGCTACACCTTC